What follows is one TCR beta chain and its context. There are a few counts of this clonotype. There is no known antigen for this receptor. Per-nucleotide qualities are absent, and no much larger clonotype sits a single base away. What this sample's treatment or condition label stands for: roughly 10-day PBMC culture with coronavirus spike peptide pools or control peptides (ViraFEST assay). The ViraFEST assay was used in the study, in which antigen-specific T cells were expanded with peptide pools and expanded clonotypes were subsequently identified by TCR sequencing. The convalescent patients' positive SARS-CoV-2 PCR tests were from March to December 2020, which was before the Alpha, Beta and Delta variants emerged in the United States. Each well held 1.5 million to 2.5 million PBMCs cultured with approximately 9.1 ug/ml peptide pools in IMDM containing approximately 5% human AB serum and 9.5 to 10 IU/ml IL-2. Half of the culture medium was replaced with fresh IL-2-containing medium on days 3 and 7. CD4+ T cells were isolated after approximately ten days of culture through negative selection using the EasySep CD4+ T cell isolation kit. Ficoll-Paque Plus gradient centrifugation was used to isolate PBMCs from whole blood, and the isolated PBMCs were then either used fresh or cryopreserved at -140C. Each culture condition was generally run in triplicate wells.

The data originate from a study of vaccination and CD4 T cells after COVID-19 (dated by TCRdb to between 2021 and 2024). With respect to the entire study: Every convalescent patient had a positive nasal swab PCR test for SARS-CoV-2, with mild disease in 9 or 10 patients and severe disease in one. Post-vaccine blood samples were collected a median of approximately 72 days after the second vaccine dose, ranging from roughly 12 to 250 days. Post-COVID blood samples were collected from convalescent patients a median of about 92 days after diagnosis, with a range of roughly 35 to 170 days. Each participant got two doses of either the Pfizer-BioNTech BNT162b2 vaccine (n=8) or the Moderna mRNA-1273 vaccine (n=2). The convalescent cohort included six males and four females, with two Hispanic individuals, seven Caucasians, two Asians and one multiracial person. For stimulating the cultures, overlapping spike peptide pools were used, derived from SARS-CoV-2 as well as from the common cold coronaviruses HCoV-NL63, HCoV-OC43 and HCoV-229E. Control cultures received a CEFX viral epitope pool as the positive control, an HIV-1 Nef peptide pool as the negative control, or no peptide. The spike-specific CD4+ TCR repertoire was compared before and after mRNA vaccination in approximately ten COVID-19 convalescent patients and a few infection-naive healthy vaccine recipients. Here is what the overall study found, with its caveats: In convalescent patients, a median approximately 83% of post-vaccine SARS-CoV-2-reactive clones were detected only after vaccination, and vaccine-specific priming was suggested by this finding. Relatively few convalescent patients were included in the study, and early timepoints after natural infection were not analyzed. In convalescent patients, nearly all vaccine-specific clones (304 of 307) were found to be mono-reactive for SARS-CoV-2 spike rather than cross-reactive with common cold coronaviruses. An increase in the median number of SARS-CoV-2-reactive clonotypes from more than 20 after infection to approximately 41 after vaccination was observed, but the change was not found to be significant.

The library was produced with PCR. At the Johns Hopkins FTIC core, DNA from the cultured CD4+ T cells underwent TCR sequencing with the Oncomine TCR Beta short-read assay. The QIAamp micro DNA kit was used to extract genomic DNA from the cultured CD4+ T cells. The Oncomine TCR Beta libraries from cultured CD4+ T cells were pooled using unique dual indexes and then sequenced on an Illumina iSeq 100. The original pipeline was this. Non-productive sequences were removed, and CDR3s that did not start with C, did not end with F or W, or were shorter than 7 amino acids were discarded. The MANAFEST web application identified antigen-specific clonotypes by comparing peptide-stimulated wells against reference wells and other culture wells. An FDR below 0.05, an odds ratio above 5, and a productive frequency above 0.1% in at least two of three replicate wells were required for clones to be considered positive. Cross-reactive clonotypes were defined as significantly expanded in both SARS-CoV-2 spike wells and at least one common cold coronavirus spike condition. CDR3 homology was assessed with Levenshtein distances (stringdist) and unrooted phylogenetic trees (ape) in R version 3.6.1. TCRdb redid the processing of the public reads, applying fastp at Q25 and MiXCR, and retained in-frame beta chains. Rows are combined by CDR3 protein, so each entry shows the most common genes and DNA. V and J calls and clone size were set by TCRdb, not the authors. In this sample the table shows roughly 9,300 distinct CDR3 sequences, around 59% of which occur a single time. The ten largest clones take up approximately 15% of the sample.

The germline V gene provides CDR1 MNHEY and CDR2 SVGAGI. There are 14 amino acids in the CDR3, from cysteine to phenylalanine inclusive. CDR3 DNA is the only sequence kept; it has 42 bases, read in frame from the first base. Relative to germline, V is 0 bases shorter and J is 7 bases shorter, with 10 bases between their ends. This receptor was taken from a human donor who had recovered from COVID-19. The V and J segments used are TRBV6-5 and TRBJ1-5; the D gene identity is not certain. Sequencing used CD4+ T cells from blood, cultured in vitro. The CDR3 is CASSYSTTRQPQHF. The nucleotide sequence reads TGTGCCAGCAGTTACTCGACGACTAGGCAGCCCCAGCATTTT.